Below, one T cell receptor (beta chain) is given with its context. These data belong to a study of T cell responses to AZD1222 COVID-19 vaccine. The method was immunoSEQ multiplex PCR; TCRdb's version includes in-frame clones alone and lacks a portion of them. Here the sample spans about 190,000 clones, around 86% being singletons. The sequencing here drew on peripheral blood, taken on day 0 of MenACWY control vaccination. The source of this sequence is an adult in good health.

The CDR3 DNA reads as TGTGCCAGCAGTAGCCAGGGGACCGAGCAGTACTTC. The encoded protein is CASSSQGTEQYF. This chain links TRBV27 with TRBJ2-7; D possibly corresponds to TRBD1 (6 bases). The CDR3 contains 12 residues. V lost 5 bases, J lost 6 bases, and 11 bases lay in between. From germline, CDR1 is MNHEY and CDR2 SMNVEV (reference sequence).